Shown below are 7 T cell receptor beta chains from a single sample sequenced in a study of shared clonotypes between healthy human individuals. The protocol was immunoSEQ multiplex PCR, while the TCRdb copy is restricted to in-frame clones and leaves out a portion. The table has 2 million to 2.5 million clones, approximately 93% seen once. The sequenced sample was naive CD4+ T cells from PBMCs. The subset was: CD45RA+ positively selected. The receptor set was obtained from a man between 18 and 35 years old in good health. Some clones in this sample may be carry-over from other donors' samples.

The chain couples TRBV18 to TRBJ2-1; TRBD2 aligns across 7 bases. Germline V CDR1 and CDR2: KGHSH, LQKENI. V gave up 2 bases and J gave up 6 bases; unmatched junction bases: 10. The CDR3 totals 16 residues. The DNA for the CDR3 is TGTGCCAGCTCACCATTTACTCTGACTAGCAGCAATGAGCAGTTCTTC. Its protein is CASSPFTLTSSNEQFF.

This rearrangement joins TRBV5-6 to TRBJ1-1; TRBD1 might be the D (5 bases). CDR1 is SGHDT, CDR2 YYEEEE, per germline. V gave up 1 base and J gave up 7 bases, with 17 bases separating them. The CDR3 consists of 15 residues. The CDR3 here is CASSLIRWYDSEAFF. The CDR3, as DNA: TGTGCCAGCAGCTTGATTAGGTGGTACGACAGTGAAGCTTTCTTT.

This clone showed up just a few times. CDR3 protein: CTSSPAQGEGNQPQHF. CDR3 DNA sequence: TGCACCAGCAGCCCAGCACAGGGGGAGGGCAATCAGCCCCAGCATTTT. This chain joins TRBV1 and TRBJ1-5; the DNA was not compared with TRBD1, the D call given in the table. TRBV1 is a pseudogene locus. The CDR3 totals 16 residues.

This clone occurred once. This chain links TRBV27 with TRBJ2-1; 7 nucleotides match TRBD1. This CDR3 is built from 15 residues. Germline values: CDR1 MNHEY, CDR2 SMNVEV (reference sequence). Trimming removed 6 bases from V and 0 bases from J; junction bases left unmatched: 5. The DNA for the CDR3 is TGTGCCAGCAGACGAGGGGGCTCCTCCTACAATGAGCAGTTCTTC. Translation: CASRRGGSSYNEQFF.

Worth noting for this clone: The sample carries other DNA sequences with the same CDR3. V gene TRBV5-1 combines with J gene TRBJ1-1; D remains ambiguous. CDR1 SGHRS and CDR2 YFSETQ come from the germline V gene. The CDR3 loop spans 13 amino acids. V was shortened by 0 bases and J by 2 bases, with 5 bases between the two germline ends. The DNA of the CDR3 is TGCGCCAGCAGCTTGGTTGTCAACACTGAAGCTTTCTTT. Translating gives CASSLVVNTEAFF.

To note about this clone: Distinct nucleotide sequences in the sample also encode this CDR3. V and J are TRBV20-1 and TRBJ2-3, with D perhaps TRBD1 (6 bases). The germline V gene encodes CDR1 DFQATT and CDR2 SNEGSKA (reference sequence). V lost 6 bases, J lost 6 bases, and 10 bases lay in between. The CDR3 is 11 amino acids. As DNA, the CDR3 is TGCAGTGCCGGGACATCTGATACGCAGTATTTT. Amino acids: CSAGTSDTQYF.

For this clone: Other DNA sequences of this sample code for an identical CDR3. J is TRBJ2-1 and V is TRBV7-2; a weak D match, TRBD2 (6 bases). V lost 3 bases, J lost 0 bases, and 9 bases lay in between. From germline, CDR1 is SGHTA and CDR2 FQGNSA. The CDR3 loop spans 15 amino acids. CDR3 sequence reads: CASSLAGSSYNEQFF. CDR3 DNA sequence: TGTGCCAGCAGCTTGGCCGGGAGCTCCTACAATGAGCAGTTCTTC.